A selection of T cell receptor beta chains follows, all from one sample in a study of blood T cell repertoires in COVID-19. The method was immunoSEQ multiplex PCR; TCRdb's version includes in-frame clones alone and lacks a portion of them. The sample includes 70,000 to 95,000 clones, 80% seen only once; the top ten take about 15%. The sequenced material came from peripheral blood. The receptors stem from a human donor in a cohort sampled during active COVID-19. CDR3s include the opening cysteine and the closing phenylalanine or tryptophan. The D gene is left open where the match is weak. Not every row has a clone size; where given, it reads once, few, many or a size class.

clone size: once
V gene: TRBV2
D gene: .
J gene: TRBJ1-1
CDR3 DNA: TGTGCCAGCAGGCCCCAGATTTGGAACACTGAAGCTTTCTTT
CDR3 protein: CASRPQIWNTEAFF

clone size: .
V gene: TRBV7-8
D gene: TRBD1
J gene: TRBJ1-2
CDR3 DNA: TGTGCCAGCAGCTTAGTAAGGACCGACAGGGCTGGCTACACCTTC
CDR3 protein: CASSLVRTDRAGYTF

clone size: .
V gene: TRBV9
D gene: TRBD1
J gene: TRBJ1-1
CDR3 DNA: TGTGCCAGCAGCCCTCGACAGGGGGCTATGACTGAAGCTTTCTTT
CDR3 protein: CASSPRQGAMTEAFF

clone size: .
V gene: TRBV19
D gene: .
J gene: TRBJ2-1
CDR3 DNA: TGTGCCAGTAGTTATTCTTCCCTTTCCTACAATGAGCAGTTCTTC
CDR3 protein: CASSYSSLSYNEQFF

clone size: few
V gene: TRBV7-9
D gene: TRBD1
J gene: TRBJ1-5
CDR3 DNA: TGTGCCAGCAGCACAGGGGGCTCTGGTCAGCCCCAGCATTTT
CDR3 protein: CASSTGGSGQPQHF

clone size: few
V gene: TRBV18
D gene: .
J gene: TRBJ2-7
CDR3 DNA: TGTGCCAGCTCACAAGGGGTAGCCGACTACGAGCAGTACTTC
CDR3 protein: CASSQGVADYEQYF

clone size: .
V gene: TRBV6-1
D gene: .
J gene: TRBJ1-4
CDR3 DNA: TGTGCCAGCAGTGTTATGTTCGGTTTCGGGGCAACTAATGAAAAACTGTTTTTT
CDR3 protein: CASSVMFGFGATNEKLFF

clone size: .
V gene: TRBV27
D gene: TRBD1
J gene: TRBJ1-5
CDR3 DNA: TGTGCCAGCAGTTCCTCTGGACAGGGGCGGAATCAGCCCCAGCATTTT
CDR3 protein: CASSSSGQGRNQPQHF

clone size: .
V gene: TRBV6-5
D gene: .
J gene: TRBJ2-3
CDR3 DNA: TGTGCCAGCATCCGGGTGTTGAGGGATACGCAGTATTTT
CDR3 protein: CASIRVLRDTQYF

clone size: once
V gene: TRBV10-3
D gene: .
J gene: TRBJ1-6
CDR3 DNA: TGTGCCATCAGTGTACAACCCTATAATTCACCCCTCCACTTT
CDR3 protein: CAISVQPYNSPLHF

clone size: .
V gene: TRBV28
D gene: TRBD1
J gene: TRBJ2-5
CDR3 DNA: TGTGCCAGCAGCTTAGGTACTACAGGGGAGGAGACCCAGTACTTC
CDR3 protein: CASSLGTTGEETQYF

clone size: .
V gene: TRBV18
D gene: .
J gene: TRBJ1-1
CDR3 DNA: TGTGCCAGCTCACCAAGGTATGATTTGACATCCATGAACACTGAAGCTTTCTTT
CDR3 protein: CASSPRYDLTSMNTEAFF

clone size: .
V gene: TRBV5-1
D gene: TRBD1
J gene: TRBJ1-4
CDR3 DNA: TGCGCCAGCAGCTCCACCGGGACAGGGGGGGTGAATGAAAAACTGTTTTTT
CDR3 protein: CASSSTGTGGVNEKLFF

clone size: .
V gene: TRBV27
D gene: TRBD2
J gene: TRBJ2-3
CDR3 DNA: TGTGCCAGCAGTGCCACTAGCGTCCCAGATACGCAGTATTTT
CDR3 protein: CASSATSVPDTQYF

clone size: .
V gene: TRBV18
D gene: TRBD1
J gene: TRBJ2-6
CDR3 DNA: TGTGCCAGCTCACCACCCGGGACAGGGACTGGGGCCAACGTCCTGACTTTC
CDR3 protein: CASSPPGTGTGANVLTF

clone size: .
V gene: TRBV7-2
D gene: .
J gene: TRBJ2-7
CDR3 DNA: TGTGCCAGCAGTCAGATGCCAGGGGCATCCTACGAGCAGTACTTC
CDR3 protein: CASSQMPGASYEQYF

clone size: .
V gene: TRBV7-6
D gene: TRBD2
J gene: TRBJ2-1
CDR3 DNA: TGTGCCAGCAGCTCGGGACTAGCGCCGACCAATGAGCAGTTCTTC
CDR3 protein: CASSSGLAPTNEQFF

clone size: few
V gene: TRBV5-1
D gene: TRBD1
J gene: TRBJ2-3
CDR3 DNA: TGCGCCAGCAGCGTGACAGGGAGAGGCACAGATACGCAGTATTTT
CDR3 protein: CASSVTGRGTDTQYF

clone size: .
V gene: TRBV6-6
D gene: .
J gene: TRBJ2-5
CDR3 DNA: TGTGCCAGCAGTTACAGGGAGAGCCAGTACTTC
CDR3 protein: CASSYRESQYF

clone size: few
V gene: TRBV6-6
D gene: .
J gene: TRBJ2-1
CDR3 DNA: TGTGCCAGCAGTTCGGGGTATGATGAGCAGTTCTTC
CDR3 protein: CASSSGYDEQFF

clone size: once
V gene: TRBV6-5
D gene: TRBD2
J gene: TRBJ2-7
CDR3 DNA: TGTGCCAGCAGGACAGGACTAGCGAACTACGAGCAGTACTTC
CDR3 protein: CASRTGLANYEQYF

clone size: .
V gene: TRBV11-2
D gene: .
J gene: TRBJ2-5
CDR3 DNA: TGTGCCAGCAGCCCCTCAGGGTCCGGAGAGACCCAGTACTTC
CDR3 protein: CASSPSGSGETQYF

clone size: .
V gene: TRBV18
D gene: .
J gene: TRBJ2-6
CDR3 DNA: TGTGCCAGCTCCGATAGCGCTGGGGCCAACGTCCTGACTTTC
CDR3 protein: CASSDSAGANVLTF

clone size: .
V gene: TRBV5-1
D gene: .
J gene: TRBJ1-2
CDR3 DNA: TGCGCCAGCAGCTGGACAAGTACAGGGAAATCTAACTATGGCTACACCTTC
CDR3 protein: CASSWTSTGKSNYGYTF

clone size: .
V gene: TRBV5-1
D gene: .
J gene: TRBJ2-1
CDR3 DNA: TGCGCCAGCAGCTTGGAGCGGAGCCCCTACAATGAGCAGTTCTTC
CDR3 protein: CASSLERSPYNEQFF

clone size: .
V gene: TRBV18
D gene: .
J gene: TRBJ1-2
CDR3 DNA: TGTGCCAGCTCACCTAAGGAGTCTAACTATGGCTACACCTTC
CDR3 protein: CASSPKESNYGYTF

clone size: .
V gene: TRBV5-5
D gene: TRBD1
J gene: TRBJ2-4
CDR3 DNA: TGTGCCAGCAGCTTGGCAGGGGGCTTGACCAAAAACATTCAGTACTTC
CDR3 protein: CASSLAGGLTKNIQYF

clone size: .
V gene: TRBV28
D gene: TRBD2
J gene: TRBJ2-1
CDR3 DNA: TGTGCCAGCAGTCTCCCTTTAGCGGGAGTCGGTTACAATGAGCAGTTCTTC
CDR3 protein: CASSLPLAGVGYNEQFF

clone size: .
V gene: TRBV10-2
D gene: TRBD1
J gene: TRBJ2-7
CDR3 DNA: TGCGCCAGCAGTGTGGGGGACAGGGCGGGCGAGCAGTACTTC
CDR3 protein: CASSVGDRAGEQYF

clone size: .
V gene: TRBV28
D gene: TRBD1
J gene: TRBJ2-1
CDR3 DNA: TGTGCCAGCAGCTCCGACAGGGGCAATGAGCAGTTCTTC
CDR3 protein: CASSSDRGNEQFF

clone size: .
V gene: TRBV7-2
D gene: .
J gene: TRBJ1-1
CDR3 DNA: TGTGCCAGCAGTTTACAGGGCCTTGGGGCGAACACTGAAGCTTTCTTT
CDR3 protein: CASSLQGLGANTEAFF

clone size: .
V gene: TRBV3-1/TRBV3-2
D gene: .
J gene: TRBJ2-1
CDR3 DNA: TGTGCCAGCAGCCAAGCCCAGGGTTTGCGGCAGTTCTTC
CDR3 protein: CASSQAQGLRQFF

clone size: .
V gene: TRBV21-1
D gene: .
J gene: TRBJ2-2
CDR3 DNA: TGTGCCAGCCCACGAGGGGGTCAGGGGGCATCGGCCGGGGAGCTGTTTTTT
CDR3 protein: CASPRGGQGASAGELFF

clone size: .
V gene: TRBV25-1
D gene: .
J gene: TRBJ1-3
CDR3 DNA: TGTGCCAGCAGTGAGGGGTTCAGGGTTGGAAACACCATATATTTT
CDR3 protein: CASSEGFRVGNTIYF

clone size: many
V gene: TRBV4-1
D gene: .
J gene: TRBJ1-1
CDR3 DNA: TGCGCCAGCAGCCAGCGTCCCCTTTTGACAGTTAAAGCTTTCTTT
CDR3 protein: CASSQRPLLTVKAFF

clone size: once
V gene: TRBV5-1
D gene: TRBD1
J gene: TRBJ1-4
CDR3 DNA: TGCGCCAGCAGCTTGGGGGCGGACAGGGGGAATGAAAAACTGTTTTTT
CDR3 protein: CASSLGADRGNEKLFF

clone size: .
V gene: TRBV15
D gene: TRBD2
J gene: TRBJ2-3
CDR3 DNA: TGTGCCACCAGCAAGGGACTAGCGGGGGGGCGTACAGATACGCAGTATTTT
CDR3 protein: CATSKGLAGGRTDTQYF

clone size: .
V gene: TRBV28
D gene: .
J gene: TRBJ1-2
CDR3 DNA: TGTGCCAGCAGTACTAGGGAAGGCTACACCTTC
CDR3 protein: CASSTREGYTF

clone size: .
V gene: TRBV28
D gene: .
J gene: TRBJ2-1
CDR3 DNA: TGTGCCAGCAGCGCCGGGACTGGCCACAATGAGCAGTTCTTC
CDR3 protein: CASSAGTGHNEQFF

clone size: .
V gene: TRBV28
D gene: .
J gene: TRBJ1-4
CDR3 DNA: TGTGCCAGCAGTTTACGGCAGGGTAATGAAAAACTGTTTTTT
CDR3 protein: CASSLRQGNEKLFF

clone size: .
V gene: TRBV2
D gene: TRBD1
J gene: TRBJ1-1
CDR3 DNA: TGTGCCAGCAGTGAGAGGACAGGGGCCCGGAACACTGAAGCTTTCTTT
CDR3 protein: CASSERTGARNTEAFF

clone size: .
V gene: TRBV7-9
D gene: .
J gene: TRBJ2-2
CDR3 DNA: TGTGCCAGCAGCCTGGTGAGGACCGGGGAGCTGTTTTTT
CDR3 protein: CASSLVRTGELFF

clone size: .
V gene: TRBV27
D gene: .
J gene: TRBJ1-1
CDR3 DNA: TGTGCCAGCAGTAAAACGCTAGGTTTCACTGAAGCTTTCTTT
CDR3 protein: CASSKTLGFTEAFF

clone size: .
V gene: TRBV6-5
D gene: TRBD1
J gene: TRBJ1-1
CDR3 DNA: TGTGCCAGCACCAGGGACAGGGAACGGACTGAAGCTTTCTTT
CDR3 protein: CASTRDRERTEAFF

clone size: .
V gene: TRBV18
D gene: .
J gene: TRBJ2-7
CDR3 DNA: TGTGCCAGCTCAACTAAAGGGGAGGATGGGTCCTACGAGCAGTACTTC
CDR3 protein: CASSTKGEDGSYEQYF

clone size: many
V gene: TRBV6-2/TRBV6-3
D gene: .
J gene: TRBJ2-1
CDR3 DNA: TGTGCCAGCAGTTACTTAGAGGCTAGCTCCTACAATGAGCAGTTCTTC
CDR3 protein: CASSYLEASSYNEQFF

clone size: .
V gene: TRBV7-9
D gene: .
J gene: TRBJ1-6
CDR3 DNA: TGTGCCAGCCGGGACTCACATAATTCACCCCTCCACTTT
CDR3 protein: CASRDSHNSPLHF

clone size: .
V gene: TRBV5-1
D gene: .
J gene: TRBJ2-1
CDR3 DNA: TGCGCCAGCAGCTTACAAGCGGGCTCTGAGCAGTTCTTC
CDR3 protein: CASSLQAGSEQFF

clone size: .
V gene: TRBV15
D gene: .
J gene: TRBJ2-2
CDR3 DNA: TGTGCCACCAGCAGAGGGGGCTCTAGTACCGGGGAGCTGTTTTTT
CDR3 protein: CATSRGGSSTGELFF

clone size: once
V gene: TRBV18
D gene: TRBD1
J gene: TRBJ1-2
CDR3 DNA: TGTGCCAGCTCAGCAGGGGGGATCTATGGCTACACCTTC
CDR3 protein: CASSAGGIYGYTF